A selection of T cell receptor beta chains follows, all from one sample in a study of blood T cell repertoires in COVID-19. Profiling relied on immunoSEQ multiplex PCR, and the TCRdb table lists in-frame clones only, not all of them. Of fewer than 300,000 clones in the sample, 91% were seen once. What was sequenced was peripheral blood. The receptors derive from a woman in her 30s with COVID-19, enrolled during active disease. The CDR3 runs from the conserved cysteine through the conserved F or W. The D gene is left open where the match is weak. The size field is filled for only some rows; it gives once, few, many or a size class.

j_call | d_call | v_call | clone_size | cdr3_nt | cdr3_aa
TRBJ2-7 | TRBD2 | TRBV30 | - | TGTGCCTGGAGCGGGGGGACTAGCGGGAGATTACAGCAGTACTTC | CAWSGGTSGRLQQYF
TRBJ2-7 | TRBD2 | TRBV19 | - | TGTGCCAGTAGTAGGCGACTGAGCGGGAGGACCGGGGAGCAGTACTTC | CASSRRLSGRTGEQYF
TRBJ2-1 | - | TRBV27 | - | TGTGCCAGCAGTTATACCCTAGCGAACAATGAGCAGTTCTTC | CASSYTLANNEQFF
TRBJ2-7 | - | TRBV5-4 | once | TGTGCCAGCAGCTTGGTCCGCGGAGCCTACGAGCAGTACTTC | CASSLVRGAYEQYF
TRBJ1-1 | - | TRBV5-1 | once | TGCGCCAGCAGCTTGGTACCAGAGGACACTGAAGCTTTCTTT | CASSLVPEDTEAFF
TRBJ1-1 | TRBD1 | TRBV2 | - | TGTGCCAGCTCCTGGGACAGCGTGAACACTGAAGCTTTCTTT | CASSWDSVNTEAFF
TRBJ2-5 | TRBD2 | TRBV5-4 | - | TGTGCCAGCAACCCACGCGGGGGGCCCCAAGAGACCCAGTACTTC | CASNPRGGPQETQYF
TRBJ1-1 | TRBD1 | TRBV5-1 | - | TGCGCCAGCAGCCTCCAGACAGGGGGCACTGAAGCTTTCTTT | CASSLQTGGTEAFF
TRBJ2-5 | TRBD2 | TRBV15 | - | TGTGCCACCAGCAGAGATCCGACTAGCGGTGGGGAGACCCAGTACTTC | CATSRDPTSGGETQYF
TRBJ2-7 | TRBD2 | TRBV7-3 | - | TGTGCCAGCAGCTTGGGAGCGGGGGTCTCCTACGAGCAGTACTTC | CASSLGAGVSYEQYF
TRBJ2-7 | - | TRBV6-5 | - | TGTGCCATCGATGGGACACTCTCCTACGAGCAGTACTTC | CAIDGTLSYEQYF
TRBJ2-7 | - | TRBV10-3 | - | TGTGCCATCAGTGGAGTAGGGGCTCTCGACGAGCAGTACTTC | CAISGVGALDEQYF
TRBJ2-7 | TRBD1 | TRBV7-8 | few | TGTGCCAGCAGCATCGGACAGGGGATACACGAGCAGTACTTC | CASSIGQGIHEQYF
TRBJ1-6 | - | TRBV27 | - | TGTGCCAGCAGTCCCCGGACGGGACCGGGGGTAAATTCACCCCTCCACTTT | CASSPRTGPGVNSPLHF
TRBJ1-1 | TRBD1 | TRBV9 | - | TGTGCCAGCAGCGTAGTAGGGACAGGCAACACTGAAGCTTTCTTT | CASSVVGTGNTEAFF
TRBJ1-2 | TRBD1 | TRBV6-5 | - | TGTGCCAGCAGTTCTACCCAGGGGGGCTATGGCTACACCTTC | CASSSTQGGYGYTF
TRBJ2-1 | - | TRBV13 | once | TGTGCCAGCAGCCCAGGGCGGAAAGACAATGAGCAGTTCTTC | CASSPGRKDNEQFF
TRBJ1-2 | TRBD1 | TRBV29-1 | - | TGCAGCGTTGAGCGAACAGGGGACTATGGCTACACCTTC | CSVERTGDYGYTF
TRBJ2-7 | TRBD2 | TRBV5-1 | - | TGCGCCAGCAGGGGTTTAGCGGGAGACTACGAGCAGTACTTC | CASRGLAGDYEQYF
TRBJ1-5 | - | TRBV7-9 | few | TGTGCCAGCAGCTTGTACGGGGGGAAAGGTAGCAATCAGCCCCAGCATTTT | CASSLYGGKGSNQPQHF
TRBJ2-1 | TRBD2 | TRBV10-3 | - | TGTGCCACAGGGGGGGGACTAGCGGACTACAATGAGCAGTTCTTC | CATGGGLADYNEQFF
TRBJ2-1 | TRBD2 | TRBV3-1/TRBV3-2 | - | TGTGCCAGCAGCCAAGATTATTTGGCGGGAGGGAATGAGCAGTTCTTC | CASSQDYLAGGNEQFF
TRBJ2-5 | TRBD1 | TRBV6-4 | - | TGTGCCAGCAGTGAATTACCGGGACAGCCGAAAAATCGGGAGACCCAGTACTTC | CASSELPGQPKNRETQYF
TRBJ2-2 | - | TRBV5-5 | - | TGTGCCAGCAGCCGTCCCACAGGGGGGGAGCTGTTTTTT | CASSRPTGGELFF
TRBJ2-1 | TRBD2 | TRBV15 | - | TGTGCCACCAGCAGAGATCCCCACCGACTAGCGGGATACAATGAGCAGTTCTTC | CATSRDPHRLAGYNEQFF
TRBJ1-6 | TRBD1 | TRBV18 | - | TGTGCCAGCTCACCACCGTCAGGGGGTAATTCACCCCTCCACTTT | CASSPPSGGNSPLHF
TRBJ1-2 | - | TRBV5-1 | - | TGCGCCAGCAGCTTGGCAGGGAGGAATGGCTACACCTTC | CASSLAGRNGYTF
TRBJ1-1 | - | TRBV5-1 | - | TGCGCCAGCAGCTTGGTGGCAGAACGTCCCGAAGCTTTCTTT | CASSLVAERPEAFF
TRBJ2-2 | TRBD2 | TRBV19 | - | TGTGCCAGTAGTTGGGCGGGAGGGAACACCGGGGAGCTGTTTTTT | CASSWAGGNTGELFF
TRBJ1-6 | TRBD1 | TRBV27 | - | TGTGCCAGCAGTTTATCGACTACAGGGGGCGTCGCACCCCTCCACTTT | CASSLSTTGGVAPLHF
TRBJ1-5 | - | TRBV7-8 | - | TGTGCCAGCAGCTTAGCGCTCCAGGGTCAGCCCCAGCATTTT | CASSLALQGQPQHF
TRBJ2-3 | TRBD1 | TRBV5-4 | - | TGTGCCAGCAGCCCGGACAGGGACTGGGCAGATACGCAGTATTTT | CASSPDRDWADTQYF
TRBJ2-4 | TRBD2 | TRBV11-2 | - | TGTGCCAGCAGCTTTGGCGGGAGTGGCAAAAACATTCAGTACTTC | CASSFGGSGKNIQYF
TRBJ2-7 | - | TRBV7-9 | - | TGTGCCAGCCAGGGACACCCTCTGGACGAGCAGTACTTC | CASQGHPLDEQYF
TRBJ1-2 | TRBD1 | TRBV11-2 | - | TGTGCCAGCAGCTACCTCCGGGACAGGGGCTACACCTTC | CASSYLRDRGYTF
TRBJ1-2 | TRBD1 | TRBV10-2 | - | TGCGCCAGCTGGACAGGGAGCGGCTACACCTTC | CASWTGSGYTF
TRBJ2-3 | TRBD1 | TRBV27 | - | TGTGCCAGCGGCCAAGACAGGGCCCCAGATACGCAGTATTTT | CASGQDRAPDTQYF
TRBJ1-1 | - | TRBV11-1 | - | TGTGCCAGCAGCCCAAGTAAGCACACTGAAGCTTTCTTT | CASSPSKHTEAFF
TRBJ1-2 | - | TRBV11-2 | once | TGTGCCAGCAGCTCGGACAGCCGCTTGTACACCTTC | CASSSDSRLYTF
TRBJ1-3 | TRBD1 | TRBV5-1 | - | TGCGCCAGCAGCCTGGACAGGGTCTCCGGAAACACCATATATTTT | CASSLDRVSGNTIYF
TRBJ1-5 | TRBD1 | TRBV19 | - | TGTGCCAGTAGTATAGGGACAGGTTATCAGCCCCAGCATTTT | CASSIGTGYQPQHF
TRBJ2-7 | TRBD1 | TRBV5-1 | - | TGCGCCAGCAGCCAGACAGGGGGCGCAGAGCAGTACTTC | CASSQTGGAEQYF
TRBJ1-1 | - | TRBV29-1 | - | TGCAGCGTTGAGGTACAGGGCTCGAACACTGAAGCTTTCTTT | CSVEVQGSNTEAFF
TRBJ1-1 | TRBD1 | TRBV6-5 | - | TGTGCCAGCACATGGGGCCAGGGGGCCTGGACTGAAGCTTTCTTT | CASTWGQGAWTEAFF
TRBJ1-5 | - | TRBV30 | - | TGTGCCTGGAGTGTAAACAGGGACCAGCCCCAGCATTTT | CAWSVNRDQPQHF
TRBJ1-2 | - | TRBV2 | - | TGTGCCAGCAGTGAGTTGGGGCCCCTAAGCTATGGCTACACCTTC | CASSELGPLSYGYTF
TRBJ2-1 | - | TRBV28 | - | TGTGCCAGCAGTTTATACGGTTCGTTACTAGTCGGCCCCAGCTCCTACAATGAGCAGTTCTTC | CASSLYGSLLVGPSSYNEQFF
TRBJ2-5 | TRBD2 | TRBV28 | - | TGTGCCAGCAGTCGACTAGCGGGGGCCGCCCAGTACTTC | CASSRLAGAAQYF
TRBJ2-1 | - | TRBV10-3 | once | TGTGCCATCAGTGATGAAGGGAGGACCTACAATGAGCAGTTCTTC | CAISDEGRTYNEQFF
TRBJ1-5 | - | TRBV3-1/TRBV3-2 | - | TGTGCCAGCAGCCAAGAGACAGGTAGCAATCAGCCCCAGCATTTT | CASSQETGSNQPQHF
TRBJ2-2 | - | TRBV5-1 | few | TGCGCCAGCAGCTTGGAGGGGACCGGGGAGCTGTTTTTT | CASSLEGTGELFF